This TCR beta chain was observed in a study of breast tumors, draining lymph nodes, adjacent tissues. Findings and limits, study-wide: Most tumor T cells seemingly derive from lymph node, then expand in tumor. Tumor T cell lymph node origin was a supported hypothesis, not proven. Tumor TCR diversity was below lymph nodes but above nontumor tissue. Luminal-like breast cancer showed significantly greater tumor-nontumor repertoire similarity than basal-like breast cancer did.

TCRdb ran MiXCR on the multiplex PCR reads and lists one entry per CDR3 protein. This sample carries over 130,000 distinct CDR3 sequences, approximately 32% of them seen once, and the ten largest clones take 2.3%. Axillary draining lymph nodes of breast cancer patients supplied the node samples. In its sample, this clonotype was seen many times. Its antigen is unidentified. V lost 6 bases and J lost 5; bases outside the gene matches: 8. This CDR3 has 15 amino acids. This sequence was found in a female donor with breast cancer. Some clones in this sample may be carry-over from other donors' samples. The chain joins TRBV12-3 or TRBV12-4 to TRBJ2-5, with 11 nucleotides matching TRBD2. The sequenced sample consisted of axillary lymph node tissue. CDR3 DNA sequence: TGTGCCAGCAGAGGTAGCGGGGGGGCCGGGGAGACCCAGTACTTC. Its translation: CASRGSGGAGETQYF.